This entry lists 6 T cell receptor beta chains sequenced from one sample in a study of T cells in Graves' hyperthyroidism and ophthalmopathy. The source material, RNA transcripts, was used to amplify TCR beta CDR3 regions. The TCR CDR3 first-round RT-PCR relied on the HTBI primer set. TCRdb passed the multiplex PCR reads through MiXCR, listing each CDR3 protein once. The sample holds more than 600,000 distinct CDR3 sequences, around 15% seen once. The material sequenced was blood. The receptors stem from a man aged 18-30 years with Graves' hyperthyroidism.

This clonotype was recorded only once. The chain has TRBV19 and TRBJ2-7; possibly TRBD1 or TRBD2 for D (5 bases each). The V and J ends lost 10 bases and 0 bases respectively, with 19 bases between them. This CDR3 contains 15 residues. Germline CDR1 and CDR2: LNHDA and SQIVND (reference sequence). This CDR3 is CATSGTDPHSYEQYF. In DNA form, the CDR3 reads TGTGCCACTTCGGGGACGGATCCTCACTCCTACGAGCAGTACTTC.

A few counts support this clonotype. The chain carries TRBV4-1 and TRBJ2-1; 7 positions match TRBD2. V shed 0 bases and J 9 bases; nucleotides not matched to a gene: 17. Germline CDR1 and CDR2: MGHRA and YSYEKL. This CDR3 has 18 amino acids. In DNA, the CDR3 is TGCGCCAGCAGCCAAGAAGCCCCTCCGGGGAGGGTTTCGAGTGAGCAGTTCTTC. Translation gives CASSQEAPPGRVSSEQFF.

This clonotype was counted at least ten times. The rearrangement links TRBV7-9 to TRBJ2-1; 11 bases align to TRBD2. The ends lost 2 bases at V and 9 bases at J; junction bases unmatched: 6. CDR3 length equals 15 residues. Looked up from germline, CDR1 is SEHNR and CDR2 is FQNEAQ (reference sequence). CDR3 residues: CASSLYTSGSIEQFF. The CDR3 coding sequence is TGTGCCAGCAGCTTATATACTAGCGGGAGCATTGAGCAGTTCTTC.

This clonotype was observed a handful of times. CDR3 bases: TGCAGTGCTAGAGATCGGATCACCGGACTGCGCTACGAGCAGTACTTC. It is translated as CSARDRITGLRYEQYF. This chain links TRBV20-1 with TRBJ2-7; perhaps TRBD2 as D (5 bases). Trimming took 0 bases from V and 3 from J, leaving 18 bases between them. Germline CDR1 and CDR2: DFQATT and SNEGSKA (reference sequence). The CDR3 loop spans 16 amino acids.

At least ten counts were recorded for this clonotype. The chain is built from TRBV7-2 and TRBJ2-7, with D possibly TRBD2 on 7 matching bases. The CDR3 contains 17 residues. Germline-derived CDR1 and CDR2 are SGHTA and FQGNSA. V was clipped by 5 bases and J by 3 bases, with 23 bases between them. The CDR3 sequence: CASSIDHLGGAFYEQYF. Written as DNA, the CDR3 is TGTGCCAGCAGCATAGACCACCTGGGGGGGGCGTTCTACGAGCAGTACTTC.

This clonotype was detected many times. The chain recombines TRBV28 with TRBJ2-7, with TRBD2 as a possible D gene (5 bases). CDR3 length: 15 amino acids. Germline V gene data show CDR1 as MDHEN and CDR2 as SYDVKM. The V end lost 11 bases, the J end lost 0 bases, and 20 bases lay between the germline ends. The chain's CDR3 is CASKPGSANSYEQYF. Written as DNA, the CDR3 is TGTGCCTCCAAACCGGGTAGCGCCAACTCCTACGAGCAGTACTTC.